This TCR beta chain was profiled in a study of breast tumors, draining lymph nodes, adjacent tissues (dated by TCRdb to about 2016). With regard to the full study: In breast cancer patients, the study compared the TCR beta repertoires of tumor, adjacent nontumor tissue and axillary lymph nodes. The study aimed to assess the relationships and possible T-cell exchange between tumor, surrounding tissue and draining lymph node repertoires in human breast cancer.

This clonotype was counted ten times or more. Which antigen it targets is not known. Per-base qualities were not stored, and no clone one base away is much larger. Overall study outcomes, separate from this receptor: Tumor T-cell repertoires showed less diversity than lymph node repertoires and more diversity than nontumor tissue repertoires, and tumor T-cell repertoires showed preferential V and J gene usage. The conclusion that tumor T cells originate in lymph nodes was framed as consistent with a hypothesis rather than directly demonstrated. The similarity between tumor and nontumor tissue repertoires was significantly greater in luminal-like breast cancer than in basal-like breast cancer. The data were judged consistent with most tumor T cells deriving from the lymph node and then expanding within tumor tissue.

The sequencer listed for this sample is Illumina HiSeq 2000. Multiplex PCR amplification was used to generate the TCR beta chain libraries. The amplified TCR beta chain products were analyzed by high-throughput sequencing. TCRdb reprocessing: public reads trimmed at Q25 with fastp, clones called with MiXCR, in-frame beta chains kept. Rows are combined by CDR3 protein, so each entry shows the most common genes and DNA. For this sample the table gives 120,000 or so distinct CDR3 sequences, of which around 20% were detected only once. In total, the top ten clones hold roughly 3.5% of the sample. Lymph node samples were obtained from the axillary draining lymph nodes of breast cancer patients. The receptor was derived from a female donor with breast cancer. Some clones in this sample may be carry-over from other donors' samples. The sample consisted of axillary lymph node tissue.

The nucleotide sequence reads TGCAGTGCCCCCAGACAGAGCGCGAACACCGGGGAGCTGTTTTTT. It codes for CSAPRQSANTGELFF. The V gene is TRBV20-1 and the J gene is TRBJ2-2, and TRBD1 may be the D gene, going by 5 matching bases. Reading from cysteine to phenylalanine, the CDR3 counts 15 amino acids. The only DNA kept is the CDR3, 45 bases in frame from the first base. According to the germline V gene (reference sequence), CDR1 reads DFQATT and CDR2 reads SNEGSKA. V loses 6 bases, J loses 0 bases, and the germline ends lie 14 bases apart.